These 27 T cell receptor beta chains came from one sample sequenced in a study of cytomegalovirus exposure and HLA in healthy donors. The data were produced by immunoSEQ multiplex PCR, yet TCRdb's version contains in-frame clones alone and is incomplete. This table has some 130,000 clones, roughly 90% appearing once. Sequenced sample: PBMCs. The receptors stem from a young woman in good health and CMV-seropositive.

The J gene is TRBJ1-1, the V gene TRBV5-1, with 9 bases aligning to TRBD1. The junction had 4 bases not matched to a gene; V was cut back by 3 bases and J by 1 base. Per the germline V gene, CDR1 is SGHRS and CDR2 is YFSETQ. This CDR3 spans 15 amino acids. DNA of the CDR3: TGCGCCAGCAGCTGGGGGGACAGGGAGAACACTGAAGCTTTCTTT. Protein sequence: CASSWGDRENTEAFF.

This clone was seen once. This chain links TRBV5-6 with TRBJ2-3, with 9 bases fitting TRBD2. The CDR3 runs to 17 residues. J gave up 6 bases and V 4 bases, and 15 bases lay outside the gene matches. Germline CDR1 SGHDT, CDR2 YYEEEE. As DNA, the CDR3 is TGTGCCAGCAGCCCCACAGCTTTCGCGGGAGGGGGGGATACGCAGTATTTT. Residues: CASSPTAFAGGGDTQYF.

The chain has TRBV4-2 and TRBJ1-1; D gene uncertain. V lost 1 base to trimming and J lost 6 bases, with 15 bases between them. Per the germline V gene, CDR1 is LGHNA and CDR2 is YNFKEQ. The CDR3 runs 15 residues. The CDR3 loop reads CASSQGAEKWAEAFF. The CDR3 DNA reads TGTGCCAGCAGCCAAGGAGCGGAGAAGTGGGCTGAAGCTTTCTTT.

The CDR3 DNA reads as TGCGCCAGCAGCCAAGATAAGTGGGACAGACAAGGGTTCTTC. Residues: CASSQDKWDRQGFF. The chain carries TRBV4-3 and TRBJ2-1; 7 bases map to TRBD1. The CDR3 is 14 residues long. Germline lookup yields CDR1 LGHNA and CDR2 YSLEER. The V segment lost 0 bases and the J segment 15 bases; nucleotides outside the gene matches: 11.

The chain combines TRBV4-3 with TRBJ2-1; perhaps TRBD2 as D (6 bases). Between the trimmed V and J ends, which lost 2 bases and 4 bases, there was a span of 15 bases. Germline V gene lookup returns CDR1 LGHNA and CDR2 YSLEER. The CDR3 consists of 16 residues. The CDR3 reads CASSQFSGPSYNEQFF. The CDR3 DNA reads as TGCGCCAGCAGCCAATTTAGCGGCCCGTCTTACAATGAGCAGTTCTTC.

J is TRBJ2-3 and V is TRBV19; tentatively, D is TRBD1 (6 bases). The CDR3 runs 14 residues. V shed 6 bases and J shed 0 bases, with 10 bases lying between them. From germline, CDR1 is LNHDA and CDR2 SQIVND (reference sequence). The CDR3 DNA sequence: TGTGCCAGTAGGGCCCAGGGGAGCACAGATACGCAGTATTTT. Amino acids: CASRAQGSTDTQYF.

The chain couples TRBV6-1 to TRBJ2-7; 8 nucleotides line up with TRBD1. With V trimmed by 7 bases and J by 4 bases, 12 bases remained unmatched. The germline V gene has CDR1 MNHNS and CDR2 SASEGT. The length of the CDR3 is 15 residues. CDR3 amino acids: CASTMNWGQAYEQYF. CDR3 sequence (DNA): TGTGCCAGCACCATGAATTGGGGACAGGCGTACGAGCAGTACTTC.

This rearrangement joins TRBV5-5 to TRBJ1-2, with TRBD1 matching over 11 bases. V shed 2 bases, J shed 8 bases, and the junction held 8 bases outside the gene matches. CDR3 size: 15 residues. Germline loops: CDR1 SGHKS, CDR2 YYEKEE (reference sequence). The CDR3 nucleotides are TGTGCCAGCAGCTTCTCCGGGACAGGGGGAGGGGGCTACACCTTC. Amino acid sequence: CASSFSGTGGGGYTF.

The chain is built from TRBV29-1 and TRBJ1-1; a possible D gene is TRBD1 (6 bases). V lost 5 bases, J lost 5 bases, and 12 bases lay in between. There are 12 residues in the CDR3. Germline CDR1 reads SQVTM; CDR2 reads ANQGSEA. CDR3 sequence: CSVRTVLTEAFF. The CDR3 nucleotides read TGCAGCGTTAGGACAGTTTTGACTGAAGCTTTCTTT.

In this sample, this clone turned up once. The chain has TRBV19 and TRBJ1-1; possibly TRBD1 for D (5 bases). Germline CDR1 is LNHDA and CDR2 is SQIVND (reference sequence). The CDR3 runs to 13 residues. V was shortened by 5 bases and J by 5 bases, with 12 bases between the two germline ends. CDR3 loop: CASSEGRGTEAFF. For the CDR3, the DNA is TGTGCCAGTAGTGAGGGGCGGGGGACTGAAGCTTTCTTT. Looking up the rest from reference TRBV19 and TRBJ1-1 gives the full variable domain: DGGITQSPKYLFRKEGQNVTLSCEQNLNHDAMYWYRQDPGQGLRLIYYSQIVNDFQKGDIAEGYSVSREKKESFPLTVTSAQKNPTAFYLCASSEGRGTEAFFGQGTRLTVV.

This sequence joins TRBV11-2 and TRBJ2-6; D perhaps matches TRBD1 (6 bases). The germline CDR1 and CDR2 sequences are SGHAT and FQNNGV. Deletions cut 6 bases from V and 1 base from J, with 10 bases between. This CDR3 comprises 15 residues. The CDR3 nucleotides read TGTGCCAGCAGTCGTACAGGGTCTGGGGCCAACGTCCTGACTTTC. This codes for CASSRTGSGANVLTF. The full variable domain, completed using reference TRBV11-2 and TRBJ2-6, is EAGVAQSPRYKIIEKRQSVAFWCNPISGHATLYWYQQILGQGPKLLIQFQNNGVVDDSQLPKDRFSAERLKGVDSTLKIQPAKLEDSAVYLCASSRTGSGANVLTFGAGSRLTVL.

J is TRBJ2-2 and V is TRBV9; D not resolved. CDR1 and CDR2 from the germline V gene are SGDLS and YYNGEE. The V end was cut by 0 bases, the J end by 3 bases, with 9 bases between. The CDR3 is 15 residues long. CDR3 in DNA: TGTGCCAGCAGCGTAGTAAGCCATGACACCGGGGAGCTGTTTTTT. It specifies CASSVVSHDTGELFF.

This chain connects TRBV9 to TRBJ2-2; 7 positions match TRBD2. V lost 4 bases, J lost 0 bases, and 9 bases stayed unmatched. The germline gives CDR1 SGDLS, CDR2 YYNGEE. This CDR3 is built from 17 residues. CDR3 in amino acids: CASSYPRRGTNTGELFF. CDR3 coding DNA: TGTGCCAGCAGCTACCCGCGGCGGGGGACGAACACCGGGGAGCTGTTTTTT.

The chain recombines TRBV30 with TRBJ2-7, with 8 positions matching TRBD2. Looked up from germline, CDR1 is GTSNPN and CDR2 is SVGIG (reference sequence). The V segment lost 6 bases and the J segment 3 bases; nucleotides outside the gene matches: 25. The CDR3 is made up of 19 amino acids. The CDR3: CACPHLFLREARYYYEQYF. CDR3 nucleotides: TGTGCCTGCCCCCACCTGTTTTTGCGGGAGGCCCGATATTACTACGAGCAGTACTTC.

The gene calls are TRBV2 and TRBJ2-5; a weak D match, TRBD2 (6 bases). This CDR3 is built from 11 residues. The V end was cut by 7 bases, the J end by 5 bases, with 8 bases between. Germline CDR1 is SNHLY and CDR2 is FYNNEI. CDR3 DNA: TGTGCCAGCATGGGGGGTGAGACCCAGTACTTC. Its protein is CASMGGETQYF.

The chain employs TRBV4-2 and TRBJ1-4, with D tentatively TRBD1 (5 bases). CDR1 and CDR2 from the germline V gene are LGHNA and YNFKEQ. The CDR3 consists of 16 residues. With 0 bases removed from V and 6 bases from J, the gap between germline ends came to 14 bases. The CDR3, as DNA: TGTGCCAGCAGCCAAGATGAATGGAGGGGAGATGAAAAACTGTTTTTT. Encoded protein: CASSQDEWRGDEKLFF.

This chain connects TRBV27 to TRBJ1-2; possibly TRBD1 for D (6 bases). The germline V gene has CDR1 MNHEY and CDR2 SMNVEV (reference sequence). The length of the CDR3 is 16 residues. The germline V and J ends were trimmed by 6 bases and 2 bases, with 19 bases remaining between them. This CDR3 is CASRTLSGTQNYGYTF. For the CDR3, the DNA is TGTGCCAGCAGGACATTGTCAGGGACACAAAACTATGGCTACACCTTC.

The V and J genes are TRBV13 and TRBJ2-7; the D gene is possibly TRBD2 (6 bases). Trimming pared 5 bases from V and 4 bases from J, leaving 18 bases between. The CDR3 is 15 residues long. Germline V CDR1 and CDR2: PRHDT, FYEKMQ (reference sequence). CDR3 sequence reads: CASSGEPGRTYEQYF. The DNA of the CDR3 is TGTGCCAGCAGCGGAGAACCGGGGAGGACTTACGAGCAGTACTTC.

The V and J genes are TRBV6-5 and TRBJ1-1; D not resolved. Germline loops: CDR1 MNHEY, CDR2 SVGAGI. This CDR3 contains 13 residues. Deletions cut 0 bases from V and 4 bases from J, with 6 bases between. The CDR3 is CASSYSDITEAFF. The DNA for the CDR3 is TGTGCCAGCAGTTACTCCGACATCACTGAAGCTTTCTTT.

This chain links TRBV5-4 with TRBJ2-5; maybe TRBD1 (6 bases). Trimming removed 2 bases from V and 3 bases from J, with 8 bases in between. The CDR3 loop spans 13 amino acids. The germline V gene has CDR1 SGHNT and CDR2 YYREEE (reference sequence). The CDR3 nucleotides read TGTGCCAGCAGCTTCCGGGACAAAGAGACCCAGTACTTC. Its translation is CASSFRDKETQYF.

The gene calls are TRBV25-1 and TRBJ2-2; 9 bases map to TRBD1. V shed 6 bases and J 0 bases; nucleotides not matched to a gene: 11. The CDR3 contains 18 residues. Per germline, CDR1 MGHDK and CDR2 SYGVNS. The CDR3 DNA reads as TGTGCCAGCAGCCCCGGACAGGGGAGAGCGGCGAACACCGGGGAGCTGTTTTTT. Translation: CASSPGQGRAANTGELFF.

The chain carries TRBV30 and TRBJ2-1, with D perhaps matching TRBD2 (5 bases). This CDR3 has 16 residues. Germline CDR1 and CDR2: GTSNPN and SVGIG (reference sequence). The V and J ends lost 5 bases and 0 bases respectively, with 17 bases between them. CDR3 nucleotides: TGTGCCTGGGAGCGGCTAAAGGCGAGCTCCTACAATGAGCAGTTCTTC. It codes for CAWERLKASSYNEQFF.

The chain is built from TRBV6-5 and TRBJ1-2; 10 bases match TRBD1. Germline V gives CDR1 MNHEY, CDR2 SVGAGI. CDR3 length: 13 residues. V lost 6 bases and J lost 7; bases outside the gene matches: 5. The DNA for the CDR3 is TGTGCCAGCAGGGGACAGGGGATCTCTGGCTACACCTTC. It encodes CASRGQGISGYTF.

This chain joins TRBV2 and TRBJ1-1; D is possibly TRBD1 (6 bases). The CDR3 sequence is 14 residues long. CDR1 is SNHLY, CDR2 FYNNEI, per germline. V was pared by 6 bases and J by 0 bases, with 11 bases between. The chain's CDR3 is CASSTQGMNTEAFF. The CDR3, as DNA: TGTGCCAGCAGCACACAGGGTATGAACACTGAAGCTTTCTTT.

The chain is built from TRBV7-2 and TRBJ2-2; D perhaps matches TRBD1 (5 bases). V lost 5 bases and J lost 2, with 12 bases in between. This CDR3 contains 15 residues. Germline CDR1 and CDR2: SGHTA and FQGNSA. The CDR3 loop is CASSLKQANTGELFF. The DNA for the CDR3 is TGTGCCAGCAGCCTCAAACAGGCAAACACCGGGGAGCTGTTTTTT.

This clone occurred a few times. The chain combines TRBV19 with TRBJ1-6, with a tentative D call TRBD1 (6 bases). The CDR3 covers 14 residues. Trimming left V 4 bases short and J 8 bases short, with 12 bases between. The germline V gene has CDR1 LNHDA and CDR2 SQIVND (reference sequence). The CDR3 nucleotides read TGTGCCAGTAGTAACAGGGTTTCGGATTCACCCCTCCACTTT. This codes for CASSNRVSDSPLHF.

The chain couples TRBV2 to TRBJ1-2; D remains ambiguous. Deletions cut 6 bases from V and 9 bases from J, with 11 bases between. The length of the CDR3 is 11 residues. Germline CDR1 reads SNHLY; CDR2 reads FYNNEI. CDR3 loop: CASSRVESYTF. CDR3 DNA sequence: TGTGCCAGCAGCCGGGTTGAGAGCTACACCTTC.